The T cell receptor (beta chain) described here comes from a study of T cell repertoires in cytomegalovirus infection. Findings and limits, study-wide: Ex vivo responses were dominated by HLA-C-restricted CMV-specific TCR beta clonotypes. CMV carriers with the relevant HLA were identified by cumulative public TCR beta family frequency.

From the reads, TCRdb called clonotypes with MiXCR, one entry per CDR3 protein. The data contain hundreds of thousands of distinct CDR3 sequences, roughly a tenth of them seen just once; the ten biggest clones take up less than 3%. This clonotype was found many times. Its antigen is not identified. This CDR3 has 14 residues. CDR1 and CDR2 (germline): SGHTA, FQGNSA. The V end lost 5 bases, the J end lost 1 base, and 11 bases lay between the germline ends. This TCR was sampled from a human donor in good health (CMV status not recorded). Some clones in this sample may be carry-over from other donors' samples. The chain recombines TRBV7-2 with TRBJ1-1, with no clear D. The sample was PBMCs. In DNA form, the CDR3 reads TGTGCCAGCAGCCCTAACCCTGGGAACACTGAAGCTTTCTTT. As protein: CASSPNPGNTEAFF.